The clone carrying this TCR beta chain showed up just a few times. Its target is not known. Germline V gene lookup returns CDR1 MNHEY and CDR2 SVGAGI. The CDR3 covers 11 residues. The V end was cut by 3 bases, the J end by 8 bases, with 5 bases between. The entry originates in a study of T-cell memory formation after mild COVID-19. Study at large: Largely donor-specific sequence clusters came from a couple of donors. Overall study results and limits: Detection of some responders pre-infection suggested pre-existing cross-reactive memory T cells participated. Balance between CD4 and CD8 was seen in clones contracting day 15 to 85, and a CD4+ lean was seen in later expanders. Largely, contracting CD4+ clones fell within CM and EM, and contracting CD8+ clones within EMRA.

TCRdb re-called the 5' RACE reads through MiXCR, storing one row per CDR3 protein. The repertoire has about 560,000 distinct CDR3 sequences, approximately 21% of them found once; the top ten carry roughly 8.3%. The receptor comes from an adult woman who had mild COVID-19 (a few samples of this study predate the infection). Cell type and time point are not known. The V gene is TRBV6-5, the J gene TRBJ2-1; unclear D gene. The sequencing input was PBMCs or a T cell subset sorted from them (not recorded which). CDR3 DNA: TGTGCCAGCAGTTATTTCCATGAGCAGTTCTTC. This sequence encodes CASSYFHEQFF.